The text below deals with one TCR beta chain. Trimming cost V 3 bases and J 6 bases, with 5 bases left between them. The CDR3 sequence is 12 residues long. Germline loops: CDR1 MNHEY, CDR2 SVGAGI. This entry is derived from a study of CD8+ T cells in alopecia areata. The sequencing template was cDNA reverse transcribed from extracted RNA. Data came from immunoSEQ multiplex PCR; TCRdb stores just in-frame clones and leaves some out. The sample contains roughly 200,000 clones, 63% of which appear only once. The sequence derives from a human donor with alopecia areata. This rearrangement joins TRBV6-5 to TRBJ2-2; unclear D gene. The sequenced sample was CD4+ T cells sorted from blood, obtained at week 0. The chain's CDR3 is CASSYIPGELFF. The CDR3 nucleotides read TGTGCCAGCAGTTATATACCCGGGGAGCTGTTTTTT.